Sequencing of this T cell receptor beta chain was carried out in a study of cytomegalovirus exposure and HLA in healthy donors. Researchers ran the PCR with 60 Vbeta and 13 Jbeta primers. Original processing notes: Approximately 12 million of 70 million to 80 million unique TCR beta chains were shared, per a later count. Sequenced by immunoSEQ multiplex PCR; TCRdb stores in-frame clones only, minus some. Clone size and the V and J calls come from that table; the DNA yielded D and trimming. The table includes roughly 63,000 clones, roughly 70% detected once. CDR3 length: 15 residues. Germline V gives CDR1 LNHDA, CDR2 SQIVND (reference sequence). Trimming removed 5 bases at V and 1 base at J, with 13 bases between. Remarks on this clone: Its cognate antigen is unknown.

Study findings and constraints: Later genetic work tied a missense DCLRE1C variant to beta-chain V and J trimming. Overall, approximately 150 TCR beta chains were annotated as cytomegalovirus-associated. When analyzed later, the rates of TCR association showed variation by HLA locus, with DRB1 the most and HLA-C the fewest.

The sequenced sample was PBMCs. The receptor was derived from a man in his forties or fifties in good health and CMV-seropositive. The V call is TRBV19, the J call TRBJ2-3; D is ambiguous. CDR3 sequence: CASSPLTRRTDTQYF. The CDR3 DNA is TGTGCCAGTAGTCCCCTTACCAGGCGCACAGATACGCAGTATTTT.